What follows are 20 T cell receptor beta chains derived from one specimen sequenced in a study of neoadjuvant anti-PD-1 for oral cavity cancer. Some clones are missing from TCRdb's copy, which holds only in-frame ones; the method was immunoSEQ multiplex PCR. The sample holds tens of thousands of clones, roughly four fifths seen once. The material was PBMCs, obtained before nivolumab (anti-PD-1) treatment. These receptors were collected from a person aged 35-79 years with oral cavity squamous cell carcinoma.

The chain has TRBV5-1 and TRBJ2-2; 11 nucleotides align to TRBD2. Germline V gene sequence: CDR1 SGHRS, CDR2 YFSETQ. This CDR3 has 16 amino acids. Trimming took 4 bases from V and 7 from J; bases not matched to a gene: 9. The CDR3: CASSPTSGSANGELFF. DNA of the CDR3: TGCGCCAGCAGCCCTACTAGCGGGAGTGCGAACGGGGAGCTGTTTTTT.

To note about this clone: The same CDR3 can be traced to other DNA sequences in this sample. This rearrangement joins TRBV10-3 to TRBJ1-5, with D uncertain. Trimming shortened V by 3 bases and J by 0 bases, and 9 bases separated the two germline ends. Germline CDR1 and CDR2: ENHRY and SYGVKD. The CDR3 runs to 15 residues. In DNA, the CDR3 is TGTGCCATCAGTGAACTGGACGGTAGCAATCAGCCCCAGCATTTT. Its protein product is CAISELDGSNQPQHF.

This clone was observed once. The chain links TRBV6-6 to TRBJ2-5, with D possibly being TRBD1 (6 bases). CDR1 and CDR2 (germline): MNHNY, SVGAGI (reference sequence). CDR3 length: 15 amino acids. V was trimmed by 0 bases and J by 4 bases, leaving 12 bases between them. The CDR3 spells CASSYSDIGGETQYF. In DNA form, the CDR3 reads TGTGCCAGCAGTTACTCAGACATAGGGGGAGAGACCCAGTACTTC.

The rearrangement links TRBV10-1 to TRBJ2-3, with unresolved D. In germline, CDR1 is WNHNN, CDR2 SYGVQD (reference sequence). The CDR3 runs 15 residues. V lost 4 bases and J lost 6, with 17 bases in between. Here the CDR3 reads CASSGLSGGMDTQYF. CDR3 coding DNA: TGCGCCAGCAGTGGTCTTTCGGGCGGAATGGATACGCAGTATTTT.

The chain links TRBV29-1 to TRBJ2-2; D uncertain. This CDR3 spans 12 amino acids. The germline gives CDR1 SQVTM, CDR2 ANQGSEA. With 4 bases removed from V and 6 bases from J, the gap between germline ends came to 9 bases. Here the CDR3 reads CSVGSGPGELFF. The DNA for the CDR3 is TGCAGCGTTGGATCTGGGCCCGGGGAGCTGTTTTTT.

This chain connects TRBV6-5 to TRBJ2-7; D assignment may be TRBD1 or TRBD2 (7 bases each). Germline lookup yields CDR1 MNHEY and CDR2 SVGAGI. V shed 4 bases and J shed 5 bases, with 15 bases lying between them. The CDR3 runs 14 residues. The CDR3 DNA sequence: TGTGCCAGCAGTTTCCGACAGGGAGGGCACGAGCAGTACTTC. Translating it yields CASSFRQGGHEQYF.

V and J are TRBV30 and TRBJ2-2; 9 nucleotides agree with TRBD2. The germline gives CDR1 GTSNPN, CDR2 SVGIG (reference sequence). The CDR3 runs 14 residues. After removal of 8 bases from V and 4 bases from J, the junction contained 8 bases not matched to a gene. This CDR3 reads CALSAGGPTGELFF. In DNA form, the CDR3 reads TGTGCCCTCTCGGCGGGAGGGCCCACCGGGGAGCTGTTTTTT.

This rearrangement joins TRBV10-3 to TRBJ1-1, with unresolved D. The germline CDR1 and CDR2 sequences are ENHRY and SYGVKD. V dropped 6 bases and J dropped 2 bases, with 10 bases sitting between them. The CDR3 consists of 13 residues. The CDR3 loop reads CAIRRVGNTEAFF. As DNA, the CDR3 is TGTGCCATCAGACGAGTAGGAAACACTGAAGCTTTCTTT.

The V call is TRBV15, the J call TRBJ2-2; 10 nucleotides match TRBD2. Trimming cost V 0 bases and J 0 bases; bases outside gene matches: 16. Germline values: CDR1 LNHNV, CDR2 YYDKDF (reference sequence). There are 22 residues in the CDR3. Here the CDR3 reads CATSREIWASGRLRSNTGELFF. DNA for the CDR3: TGTGCCACCAGCAGAGAAATTTGGGCTAGCGGGAGACTAAGGTCGAACACCGGGGAGCTGTTTTTT.

This sequence joins TRBV6-1 and TRBJ1-4; D is uncertain. This CDR3 region has 15 residues. Germline loops: CDR1 MNHNS, CDR2 SASEGT. Trimming took off 1 base at V and 3 bases at J, with 9 bases between the two ends. The CDR3 here is CASSEVTDSNEKLFF. CDR3 coding DNA: TGTGCCAGCAGTGAAGTCACAGATTCTAATGAAAAACTGTTTTTT.

This chain links TRBV25-1 with TRBJ2-3, with D unresolved. V was pared by 5 bases and J by 4 bases, with 4 bases between. CDR3 length: 11 amino acids. The germline V gene has CDR1 MGHDK and CDR2 SYGVNS. The chain's CDR3 is CASSFADTQYF. The CDR3 DNA reads TGTGCCAGCAGTTTCGCAGATACGCAGTATTTT.

This clone appeared a single time. The chain links TRBV6-5 to TRBJ2-7; 8 nucleotides match TRBD2. The CDR3 is 16 amino acids. Trimming cost V 4 bases and J 2 bases; bases outside gene matches: 10. Germline values: CDR1 MNHEY, CDR2 SVGAGI. The CDR3 is CASSSLLAGSPYEQYF. For the CDR3, the DNA is TGTGCCAGCAGTTCACTGCTAGCGGGTTCCCCCTACGAGCAGTACTTC.

This clone was seen only once. The V and J genes are TRBV7-8 and TRBJ2-2, with D maybe TRBD1 (5 bases). This CDR3 has 13 residues. The V end lost 5 bases, the J end lost 7 bases, and 11 bases lay between the germline ends. CDR1 is SGHVS and CDR2 is FQNEAQ in the germline V gene. The DNA of the CDR3 is TGTGCCAGCAGCCTTCAGGGTCGCGGGGAGCTGTTTTTT. Translating gives CASSLQGRGELFF. The complete variable domain, with remaining parts taken from reference TRBV7-8 and TRBJ2-2, reads GAGVSQSPRYKVAKRGQDVALRCDPISGHVSLFWYQQALGQGPEFLTYFQNEAQLDKSGLPSDRFFAERPEGSVSTLKIQRTQQEDSAVYLCASSLQGRGELFFGEGSRLTVL.

The chain employs TRBV28 and TRBJ1-2; TRBD1 matches 7 bases. Germline V gene data show CDR1 as MDHEN and CDR2 as SYDVKM. CDR3 size: 14 residues. V lost 7 bases, J lost 4 bases, and 9 bases stayed unmatched. The CDR3 loop is CASTPDRSSYGYTF. DNA of the CDR3: TGTGCCAGCACCCCGGACAGGAGTAGCTATGGCTACACCTTC.

The J gene is TRBJ2-5, the V gene TRBV30; no clear D gene. CDR3 size: 11 residues. V was shortened by 0 bases and J by 5 bases, with 4 bases between the two germline ends. Germline V lookup: CDR1 GTSNPN, CDR2 SVGIG (reference sequence). CDR3 in DNA: TGTGCCTGGAGTGTAATGGAGACCCAGTACTTC. Translated: CAWSVMETQYF.

The rearrangement joins TRBV12-5 to TRBJ1-1; 7 positions agree with TRBD1. V was clipped by 1 base and J by 0 bases; unmatched bases: 5. The CDR3 has 16 residues. Germline CDR1 LGHNT, CDR2 FRNRAP. The CDR3 DNA reads TGTGCTAGTGGTTTGGGAACCGGGACAGTGAACACTGAAGCTTTCTTT. Translation gives CASGLGTGTVNTEAFF.

The chain recombines TRBV14 with TRBJ2-5; TRBD2 matches 8 bases. After removal of 2 bases from V and 1 base from J, the junction contained 6 bases not matched to a gene. Germline lookup yields CDR1 SGHDN and CDR2 FVKESK. The CDR3 runs 16 residues. As DNA, the CDR3 is TGTGCCAGCAGCCAACCCGGGGGGGGAGTCCAAGAGACCCAGTACTTC. This encodes CASSQPGGGVQETQYF.

This chain joins TRBV20-1 and TRBJ1-1, with D maybe TRBD1 (5 bases). The germline gives CDR1 DFQATT, CDR2 SNEGSKA (reference sequence). The CDR3 covers 11 residues. V was trimmed by 2 bases and J by 9 bases, leaving 10 bases between them. The CDR3 DNA reads as TGCAGTGCTAGACCCACAGGCCAAGCTTTCTTT. Its protein is CSARPTGQAFF.

The chain combines TRBV6-1 with TRBJ1-5; D remains ambiguous. The CDR3 length is 14 residues. Trimming took 2 bases from V and 5 from J, leaving 10 bases between them. Germline V gene data show CDR1 as MNHNS and CDR2 as SASEGT. The CDR3 bases are TGTGCCAGCAGTGAAAATTGGACCTATCAGCCCCAGCATTTT. This encodes CASSENWTYQPQHF.

V is TRBV6-6 and J is TRBJ1-3; perhaps TRBD1 as D (5 bases). The V end was cut by 0 bases, the J end by 3 bases, with 6 bases between. The V gene's germline CDR1 is MNHNY and CDR2 SVGAGI (reference sequence). The CDR3 runs 14 residues. The CDR3 sequence is CASSYSDSGNTIYF. The CDR3 bases are TGTGCCAGCAGTTACTCTGACAGTGGAAACACCATATATTTT.